This is a list of T cell receptor beta chains from one sample in a study of early T cells in non-severe SARS-CoV-2 infection. MiXCR was run by TCRdb on the 5' RACE reads, yielding one entry per CDR3 protein. The table records about 64,000 distinct CDR3 sequences, roughly 13% of them present only once. Sample: whole blood, taken at baseline. The receptor source for this set is an adult who was a healthcare worker with PCR-confirmed SARS-CoV-2 infection or an uninfected control (not recorded which). CDR3s include the opening cysteine and the closing phenylalanine or tryptophan. Each record gives: V gene, clone size, J gene, D gene, CDR3 DNA, CDR3 protein. A D gene is named only where the DNA matches it firmly. The listing skips clone size in some rows; elsewhere it reads once, few, many or a size class.

V: TRBV20-1; size: few; J: TRBJ1-3; D: .; DNA: TGCAGTGCCGACCGGGGAAACACCATATATTTT; CDR3: CSADRGNTIYF
V: TRBV29-1; size: few; J: TRBJ1-5; D: .; DNA: TGCAGCGTTGGAGGGGATCAGCCCCAGCATTTT; CDR3: CSVGGDQPQHF
V: TRBV28; size: .; J: TRBJ2-2; D: TRBD1; DNA: TGTGCCAGCAGTCCCGGGACAGGGGGCAACACCGGGGAGCTGTTTTTT; CDR3: CASSPGTGGNTGELFF
V: TRBV24-1; size: .; J: TRBJ2-5; D: .; DNA: TGTGCCACCAGTGATTTACCCGGGGAAGAAGAGACCCAGTACTTC; CDR3: CATSDLPGEEETQYF
V: TRBV7-2; size: few; J: TRBJ1-6; D: .; DNA: TGTGCCAGCAGTACGGCATCCACTACGGCTAATTCACCCCTCCACTTT; CDR3: CASSTASTTANSPLHF
V: TRBV7-2; size: .; J: TRBJ2-5; D: TRBD2; DNA: TGTGCCAGCAGCCGAGCGGGAGTGGAGACCCAGTACTTC; CDR3: CASSRAGVETQYF
V: TRBV20-1; size: few; J: TRBJ1-3; D: TRBD1; DNA: TGCAGTGCAAGAGACAGGGTTTCTGGAAACACCATATATTTT; CDR3: CSARDRVSGNTIYF
V: TRBV6-6; size: .; J: TRBJ2-5; D: .; DNA: TGTGCCAGCACCCCTGAGAGAGACAAAGAGACCCAGTACTTC; CDR3: CASTPERDKETQYF
V: TRBV28; size: .; J: TRBJ2-1; D: TRBD2; DNA: TGTGCCAGCAGTCCCCCGGTTTCCGGGAGGTACAATGAGCAGTTCTTC; CDR3: CASSPPVSGRYNEQFF
V: TRBV14; size: few; J: TRBJ2-5; D: .; DNA: TGTGCCAGCAGCCAACCCTCCGCTGAGCGGAAAGAGACCCAGTACTTC; CDR3: CASSQPSAERKETQYF
V: TRBV7-2; size: many; J: TRBJ1-6; D: TRBD1; DNA: TGTGCCAGCAGCCTACTACAGGGGGCAAAGGATTCACCCCTCCACTTT; CDR3: CASSLLQGAKDSPLHF
V: TRBV6-5; size: .; J: TRBJ1-2; D: .; DNA: TGTGCCAGCAGCCTTCAGGGGAGGAACGGCTACACCTTC; CDR3: CASSLQGRNGYTF
V: TRBV28; size: .; J: TRBJ2-3; D: .; DNA: TGTGCCAGCAGTTTGAGGAGAGATACGCAGTATTTT; CDR3: CASSLRRDTQYF
V: TRBV5-6; size: .; J: TRBJ2-7; D: .; DNA: TGTGCCAGCAGCTGGGAGGGGGACTACGAGCAGTACTTC; CDR3: CASSWEGDYEQYF
V: TRBV19; size: many; J: TRBJ2-7; D: TRBD1; DNA: TGTGCCAGTAGCCCGGGACAGGGACGCTCCTACGAGCAGTACTTC; CDR3: CASSPGQGRSYEQYF
V: TRBV7-9; size: many; J: TRBJ1-4; D: .; DNA: TGTGCCAGCAGCTTATTGGTTGGTGGGAGTGAAAAACTGTTTTTT; CDR3: CASSLLVGGSEKLFF
V: TRBV6-6; size: .; J: TRBJ1-6; D: TRBD1; DNA: TGTGCCAGCAGGGCAGGGGGGGATTCACCCCTCCACTTT; CDR3: CASRAGGDSPLHF
V: TRBV6-1; size: many; J: TRBJ1-2; D: .; DNA: TGTGCCAGCAGTGACAGGAGCTATGGCTACACCTTC; CDR3: CASSDRSYGYTF